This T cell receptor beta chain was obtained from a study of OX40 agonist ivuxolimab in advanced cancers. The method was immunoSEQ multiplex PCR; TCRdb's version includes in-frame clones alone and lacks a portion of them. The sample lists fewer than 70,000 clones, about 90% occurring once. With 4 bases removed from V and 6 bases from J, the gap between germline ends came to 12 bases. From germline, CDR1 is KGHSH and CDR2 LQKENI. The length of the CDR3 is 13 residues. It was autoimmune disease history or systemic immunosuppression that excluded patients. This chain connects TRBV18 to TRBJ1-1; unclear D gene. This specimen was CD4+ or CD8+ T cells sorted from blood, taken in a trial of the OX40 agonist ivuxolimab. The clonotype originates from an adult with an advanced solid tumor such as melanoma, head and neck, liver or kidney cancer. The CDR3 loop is CASSQGRLSEAFF. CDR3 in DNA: TGTGCCAGCTCACAGGGTCGGTTGTCTGAAGCTTTCTTT.